This T cell receptor beta chain derives from a study of blood T cell repertoires in COVID-19. V shed 5 bases, J shed 5 bases, and the junction held 7 bases outside the gene matches. The CDR3 runs 14 residues. Per the germline V gene, CDR1 is SSHAT and CDR2 is FNYEAQ (reference sequence). Per the study methods: Using reference gene primer amplification, nucleated cell counts were estimated. This table comes from immunoSEQ multiplex PCR, and its TCRdb copy is limited to in-frame clones, with some not included. V and J calls and clone size are as listed in that table; D and trimming were resolved from the DNA. The sample gives tens of thousands of clones, about 80% of which show up once; less than 40% is in the top ten.

Sequencing used peripheral blood. The receptor was derived from a woman in her sixties or seventies with acute or convalescent COVID-19. The V gene is TRBV7-7, the J gene TRBJ2-3; 7 bases match TRBD2. This chain's CDR3 is CASSQTSPQDTQYF. The CDR3 DNA is TGTGCCAGCAGCCAGACTAGCCCACAAGATACGCAGTATTTT.